The rows below give T cell receptor beta chains drawn from one sample of a study of Tregs in tolerant kidney transplant recipients. This table comes from immunoSEQ multiplex PCR, and its TCRdb copy is limited to in-frame clones, with some not included. The sample contains around 78,000 clones, under 95% of which appear only once. Sequenced here: Tregs from blood, sampled before the transplant. The receptor source for this set is a human donor who received a combined kidney and bone marrow transplant. Both conserved end residues are trimmed from each CDR3.

cdr3_aa cdr3_length v_call
ASSPDGGSSYNEQF 14 TRBV11-2
ASSVSQGADTQY 12 TRBV6-4
ASSSNLAGADTQY 13 TRBV7-3
ASSSGTGGTEAF 12 TRBV5-1
SALFGAHT 8 TRBV29-1
ASRTTSGSRKETQY 14 TRBV28
ASSLNPRSSGNTIY 14 TRBV5-1
ASSQENLAGGEQY 13 TRBV4-3
ASSLGGPRETQY 12 TRBV5-1
ASSFRGLAGGPSGANVLT 18 TRBV28
SVVQETQY 8 TRBV29-1
ASSLWRQENTEAF 13 TRBV7-9
ASNGQGMNTEAF 12 TRBV19
SVLPGQGYGYT 11 TRBV29-1
ASSLAGTLQETQY 13 TRBV7-2
ASSIYRLTSGNEQY 14 TRBV19
ASSPSGRKDTQY 12 TRBV19
ASSLLRTSYEQY 12 TRBV27
SAGVSYEQY 9 TRBV20-1
ASSRTGGTTYEQY 13 TRBV6-5
ATSTDRGYASYQPQH 15 TRBV15
ASSLVLQGVPYEQY 14 TRBV7-9
ASSIEKRPNTEAS 13 TRBV19
AITRTGLSYEQY 12 TRBV10-3
ASSDSPGGQGGELF 14 TRBV6-4
ASSPAGWDEQY 11 TRBV5-6
ASSFEKAQPQH 11 TRBV28
ASSLAAGETGELF 13 TRBV5-5
ASSQPPGPNLQGAYEQY 17 TRBV4-2
ASSYSSYEQY 10 TRBV6-5
ATSRDAGVDEKLF 13 TRBV15
ASSPPYQETQY 11 TRBV18
ASSPPSTYEQY 11 TRBV18
SVRQGASSYEQY 12 TRBV29-1
ASSLQRQAGELF 12 TRBV9
ASSLLGKLF 9 TRBV6-6
ASSTGTTEAF 10 TRBV28
ASSLWRDNSPLH 12 TRBV5-1
ASSGIAGVLTDTQY 14 TRBV5-1
ASSPKGPYEQY 11 TRBV7-9
ASSRTQLGQVGETQY 15 TRBV5-4
ASSSSWTSGMDTQY 14 TRBV7-2
ASSLMGTNQPQH 12 TRBV7-6
ASSNEWTQY 9 TRBV11-1
ASSTHGTSGMNEQF 14 TRBV28
ASSPRGVAYNEQF 13 TRBV18
AWSLSPGQGPDTQY 14 TRBV30
ASSITSGRPDPRGQY 15 TRBV7-2
ASSRLAVTYPYEQY 14 TRBV7-9
ASRPPGGRNEQY 12 TRBV18
ASSPRRDRIITGELF 15 TRBV11-2
ASSRQGGYEQY 11 TRBV7-2
ASSSRDRIFRNEKLF 15 TRBV25-1
ASSNGQNTGELF 12 TRBV5-1
ASQPGTSGFNEQF 13 TRBV5-1
ASRTGNQPQH 10 TRBV19